This TCR beta chain was captured by sequencing in a study of blood T cell repertoires in COVID-19. Study overall: Samples came from the United States, Italy and Spain, spanning acute and convalescent COVID-19. PBMCs, B-cell-depleted T cells, or T cells provided the cDNA or gDNA that made up the material.

V shed 4 bases, J shed 0 bases, and the junction held 5 bases outside the gene matches. This CDR3 has 16 residues. Germline CDR1 and CDR2: KGHDR and SFDVKD. As processed by the authors: Estimated nucleated cell counts came from reference gene primer amplification. Sequencing was performed with immunoSEQ multiplex PCR; in TCRdb, only in-frame clones are kept and a portion is missing. That table supplies the V and J calls and clone size; D and trimming were determined from the DNA. The sample lists approximately 81,000 clones; about 91% were seen once. The chain joins TRBV24-1 to TRBJ2-5, with TRBD1 matching 9 bases. This receptor was obtained from a man aged 70-80 years with active or convalescent COVID-19. Material: peripheral blood. CDR3 region: CATSDPGTGHQETQYF. The CDR3 nucleotides are TGTGCCACCAGTGACCCCGGGACAGGGCACCAAGAGACCCAGTACTTC.